The 5 T cell receptor beta chains listed next were all sequenced from one sample in a study of blood T cell repertoires in COVID-19. Sequencing was performed with immunoSEQ multiplex PCR; in TCRdb, only in-frame clones are kept and a portion is missing. The sample gives some 260,000 clones, approximately 79% of which show up once; approximately 4% is in the top ten. Sample: PBMCs or T cells enriched from blood (not recorded which). These receptors originate from a man aged 25-45 years with acute COVID-19.

This rearrangement joins TRBV5-1 to TRBJ1-2, with D perhaps matching TRBD1 (5 bases). V lost 0 bases and J lost 3, with 6 bases in between. The CDR3 sequence is 13 residues long. Germline lookup yields CDR1 SGHRS and CDR2 YFSETQ. CDR3 DNA sequence: TGCGCCAGCAGCTTGGAAGGGGACTATGGCTACACCTTC. Protein product: CASSLEGDYGYTF. Full variable domain (missing parts from reference TRBV5-1 and TRBJ1-2): KAGVTQTPRYLIKTRGQQVTLSCSPISGHRSVSWYQQTPGQGLQFLFEYFSETQRNKGNFPGRFSGRQFSNSRSEMNVSTLELGDSALYLCASSLEGDYGYTFGSGTRLTVV.

The chain employs TRBV5-1 and TRBJ2-5; D is possibly TRBD2 (6 bases). The CDR3 extends over 14 amino acids. Germline CDR1 reads SGHRS; CDR2 reads YFSETQ. V shed 4 bases and J shed 2 bases, with 12 bases lying between them. The CDR3 sequence: CASSPGDGQETQYF. The CDR3 nucleotides are TGCGCCAGCAGCCCGGGGGACGGTCAAGAGACCCAGTACTTC.

The chain uses TRBV7-6 and TRBJ2-3; the match to TRBD2 covers 8 bases. CDR1 is SGHVS and CDR2 is FNYEAQ in the germline V gene. The CDR3 consists of 15 residues. The V and J ends lost 2 bases and 2 bases, in that order; junction bases with no gene match: 3. CDR3 nucleotides: TGTGCCAGCAGCTTACAAGCGGGGGCCACAGATACGCAGTATTTT. It yields the protein CASSLQAGATDTQYF. Full variable domain (rest looked up from reference TRBV7-6 and TRBJ2-3): GAGVSQSPRYKVTKRGQDVALRCDPISGHVSLYWYRQALGQGPEFLTYFNYEAQQDKSGLPNDRFSAERPEGSISTLTIQRTEQRDSAMYRCASSLQAGATDTQYFGPGTRLTVL.

The V gene is TRBV28, the J gene TRBJ1-6; 8 nucleotides line up with TRBD1. This CDR3 has 18 residues. Germline V gives CDR1 MDHEN, CDR2 SYDVKM. Germline trimming cut 6 bases from V and 9 bases from J; bases unmatched to any gene: 19. CDR3 sequence reads: CASRGYTGTGGGGSPLHF. DNA of the CDR3: TGTGCCAGCAGAGGGTACACCGGGACAGGAGGCGGGGGTTCACCCCTCCACTTT.

The rearrangement joins TRBV5-1 to TRBJ1-1, with D possibly matching TRBD1 (6 bases). The CDR3 is 14 amino acids. Germline V CDR1 and CDR2: SGHRS, YFSETQ. Trimming shortened V by 5 bases and J by 5 bases, and 16 bases separated the two germline ends. This CDR3 is CASSNTGSWTEAFF. The CDR3 DNA reads as TGCGCCAGCAGTAACACAGGGTCGTGGACTGAAGCTTTCTTT.